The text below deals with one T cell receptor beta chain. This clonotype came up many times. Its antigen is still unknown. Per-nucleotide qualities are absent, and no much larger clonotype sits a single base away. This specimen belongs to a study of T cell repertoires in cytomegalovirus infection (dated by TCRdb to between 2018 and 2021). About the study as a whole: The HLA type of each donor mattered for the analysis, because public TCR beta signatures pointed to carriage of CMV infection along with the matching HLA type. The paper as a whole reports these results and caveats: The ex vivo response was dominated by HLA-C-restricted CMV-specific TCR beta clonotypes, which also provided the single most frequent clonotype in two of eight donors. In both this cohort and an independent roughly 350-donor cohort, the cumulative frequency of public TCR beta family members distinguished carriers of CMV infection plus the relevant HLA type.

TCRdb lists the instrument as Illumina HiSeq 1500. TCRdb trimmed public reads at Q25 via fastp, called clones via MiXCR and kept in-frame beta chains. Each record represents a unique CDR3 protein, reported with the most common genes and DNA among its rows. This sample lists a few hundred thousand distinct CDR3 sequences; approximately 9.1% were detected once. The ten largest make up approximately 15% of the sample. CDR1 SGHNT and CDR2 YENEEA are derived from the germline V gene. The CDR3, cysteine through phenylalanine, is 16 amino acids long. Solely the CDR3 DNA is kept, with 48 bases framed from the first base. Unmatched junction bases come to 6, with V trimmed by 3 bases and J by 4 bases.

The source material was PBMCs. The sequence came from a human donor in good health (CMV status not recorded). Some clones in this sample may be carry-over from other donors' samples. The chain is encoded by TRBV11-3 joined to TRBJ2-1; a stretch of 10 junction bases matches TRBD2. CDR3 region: CASSLLAGGYYNEQFF. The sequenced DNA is TGTGCCAGCAGCTTGTTAGCGGGGGGTTATTACAATGAGCAGTTCTTC.